These 27 T cell receptor beta chains were sequenced from one sample in a study of OX40 agonist ivuxolimab in advanced cancers. Method: immunoSEQ multiplex PCR; TCRdb's copy keeps in-frame clones and lacks some. The sample consists of approximately 77,000 clones, around 90% of them appearing once. This specimen was CD4+ or CD8+ T cells sorted from blood, taken in a trial of the OX40 agonist ivuxolimab. Receptors originate from an adult with an advanced solid tumor such as melanoma, head and neck, liver or kidney cancer.

The CDR3 DNA reads as TGTGCCAGCAGCTTGGCCGGAGATTATGAAGCTTTCTTT. Translating gives CASSLAGDYEAFF. This chain uses TRBV5-6 with TRBJ1-1; D is unresolved. CDR1 is SGHDT and CDR2 is YYEEEE in the germline V gene. V lost 0 bases to trimming and J lost 7 bases, with 10 bases between them. CDR3 length equals 13 residues.

The chain uses TRBV9 and TRBJ2-7, with TRBD2 matching over 12 bases. V shed 3 bases, J shed 7 bases, and the junction held 8 bases outside the gene matches. The CDR3 is 15 residues long. Germline V CDR1 and CDR2: SGDLS, YYNGEE. The CDR3 protein is CASSASSGGAGEQYF. CDR3 in DNA: TGTGCCAGCAGCGCCTCTAGCGGGGGGGCGGGAGAGCAGTACTTC.

This clone occurred a few times. This chain uses TRBV19 with TRBJ1-1, with 7 positions matching TRBD1. CDR1 LNHDA and CDR2 SQIVND come from the germline V gene (reference sequence). V gave up 6 bases and J gave up 4 bases; unmatched junction bases: 8. The CDR3 has 14 residues. CDR3 in DNA: TGTGCCAGTAGCTTAAAAGGGGACAGCACTGAAGCTTTCTTT. Translated, it gives CASSLKGDSTEAFF.

The gene calls are TRBV6-1 and TRBJ2-3; D perhaps matches TRBD1 (5 bases). With 7 bases removed from V and 0 bases from J, the gap between germline ends came to 14 bases. CDR3 length: 15 amino acids. Per germline, CDR1 MNHNS and CDR2 SASEGT. Here the CDR3 DNA reads TGTGCCAGCATGCGCGCGGCAGGGAGCACAGATACGCAGTATTTT. This codes for CASMRAAGSTDTQYF.

This clone was counted a single time. V is TRBV29-1 and J is TRBJ2-1; perhaps TRBD1 as D (6 bases). This CDR3 comprises 14 residues. Trimming took 4 bases from V and 1 from J, leaving 11 bases between them. CDR1 is SQVTM, CDR2 ANQGSEA, per germline. The CDR3 bases are TGCAGCGTTGTGGGGGCCGGGTCCTACAATGAGCAGTTCTTC. It yields the protein CSVVGAGSYNEQFF.

This chain links TRBV5-1 with TRBJ2-7, with 7 bases matching TRBD1. With 3 bases clipped from V and 2 bases from J, the junction kept 2 bases outside the gene matches. This CDR3 comprises 13 residues. The germline V gene encodes CDR1 SGHRS and CDR2 YFSETQ. The CDR3 bases are TGCGCCAGCAGCTGGGACAGAACCTACGAGCAGTACTTC. It codes for CASSWDRTYEQYF.

The CDR3 coding sequence is TGTGCCAGCAGCTTGGGGTACGGAAACACTGAAGCTTTCTTT. Its protein product is CASSLGYGNTEAFF. The chain joins TRBV5-5 to TRBJ1-1, with D unclear. The germline V gene encodes CDR1 SGHKS and CDR2 YYEKEE (reference sequence). This CDR3 region has 14 residues. Trimming left V 0 bases short and J 2 bases short, with 8 bases between.

J is TRBJ2-1 and V is TRBV27, with TRBD1 matching 12 bases. J lost 4 bases, V lost 2 bases, and 3 bases had no gene match. CDR1 is MNHEY, CDR2 SMNVEV, per germline (reference sequence). CDR3 length: 16 residues. CDR3 coding DNA: TGTGCCAGCAGTTTAGGGACAGGGGGCTCGTACAATGAGCAGTTCTTC. Its translation: CASSLGTGGSYNEQFF.

V gene TRBV5-5 combines with J gene TRBJ1-3, with 10 nucleotides matching TRBD1. Germline V gives CDR1 SGHKS, CDR2 YYEKEE (reference sequence). V trimming: 4 bases; J trimming: 0 bases; junction bases outside the gene matches: 4. The CDR3 is 16 amino acids. CDR3 amino acids: CASSPDRGFSGNTIYF. CDR3 DNA sequence: TGTGCCAGCAGCCCGGACAGGGGGTTCTCTGGAAACACCATATATTTT.

The chain is built from TRBV9 and TRBJ1-2, with unresolved D. V lost 0 bases, J lost 2 bases, and 8 bases lay in between. This CDR3 is 14 amino acids long. Germline CDR1 reads SGDLS; CDR2 reads YYNGEE. This CDR3 reads CASSVAVGNYGYTF. CDR3 DNA sequence: TGTGCCAGCAGCGTAGCGGTGGGGAACTATGGCTACACCTTC.

V usage is TRBV6-5 and J usage is TRBJ2-3, with 7 bases fitting TRBD1. With 2 bases clipped from V and 0 bases from J, the junction kept 2 bases outside the gene matches. CDR1 is MNHEY, CDR2 SVGAGI, per germline. The CDR3 is 15 amino acids. The CDR3 bases are TGTGCCAGCAGTTACGGGACAGCTAGCACAGATACGCAGTATTTT. It is translated as CASSYGTASTDTQYF.

This clone was detected only a few times. The chain links TRBV21-1 to TRBJ1-4. TRBV21-1 is a pseudogene. This CDR3 contains 15 residues. DNA of the CDR3: TGTGCCAGCAGCCCGAGTTGGACGGAGAATGAAAAACTGTTTTTT. It is translated as CASSPSWTENEKLFF.

The CDR3 DNA sequence: TGTGCCAGCAGGGCGGGACATCAGAACACTGAAGCTTTCTTT. Amino acids: CASRAGHQNTEAFF. The gene calls are TRBV6-6 and TRBJ1-1, with D perhaps TRBD1 (6 bases). The ends were cut back, 6 bases at V and 1 base at J, with 12 bases in the middle. The CDR3 is made up of 14 amino acids. Looked up from germline, CDR1 is MNHNY and CDR2 is SVGAGI (reference sequence).

In DNA form, the CDR3 reads TGTGCCAGCAGCCCAGGGGGCACCACCAATGAGCAGTTCTTC. It translates to CASSPGGTTNEQFF. V gene TRBV9 combines with J gene TRBJ2-1; the match to TRBD1 covers 8 bases. V was pared by 4 bases and J by 6 bases, with 6 bases of the junction left unmatched. From germline, CDR1 is SGDLS and CDR2 YYNGEE. The CDR3 consists of 14 residues.

The rearrangement links TRBV5-1 to TRBJ1-1; D possibly corresponds to TRBD1 (5 bases). Germline V gives CDR1 SGHRS, CDR2 YFSETQ. The CDR3 sequence is 13 residues long. V was trimmed by 0 bases and J by 4 bases, leaving 7 bases between them. CDR3 DNA sequence: TGCGCCAGCAGCTTGGAGGGGTTCACTGAAGCTTTCTTT. This gives the protein CASSLEGFTEAFF.

The chain couples TRBV5-1 to TRBJ2-2; a possible D gene is TRBD2 (6 bases). V gave up 3 bases and J gave up 0 bases, with 9 bases separating them. The CDR3 runs to 15 residues. Germline values: CDR1 SGHRS, CDR2 YFSETQ. The CDR3 here is CASSSSVTNTGELFF. The DNA of the CDR3 is TGCGCCAGCAGCTCTAGCGTCACGAACACCGGGGAGCTGTTTTTT. The variable domain in full, completed from reference TRBV5-1 and TRBJ2-2, reads KAGVTQTPRYLIKTRGQQVTLSCSPISGHRSVSWYQQTPGQGLQFLFEYFSETQRNKGNFPGRFSGRQFSNSRSEMNVSTLELGDSALYLCASSSSVTNTGELFFGEGSRLTVL.

This clone was seen once. The chain employs TRBV15 and TRBJ2-2; D possibly corresponds to TRBD1 (6 bases). Germline V gives CDR1 LNHNV, CDR2 YYDKDF (reference sequence). Trimming took 1 base from V and 4 from J, leaving 19 bases between them. This CDR3 is 18 amino acids long. The CDR3 sequence: CATSRGILEGVGTGELFF. CDR3 nucleotide sequence: TGTGCCACCAGCAGAGGGATCCTAGAGGGGGTGGGCACCGGGGAGCTGTTTTTT.

This chain joins TRBV6-5 and TRBJ1-3, with TRBD1 matching 7 bases. The CDR3 has 13 amino acids. CDR1 is MNHEY, CDR2 SVGAGI, per germline. The junction had 4 bases not matched to a gene; V was cut back by 7 bases and J by 4 bases. CDR3 nucleotides: TGTGCCAGCATCACAGGGGTCGGAAACACCATATATTTT. It translates to CASITGVGNTIYF.

This chain uses TRBV5-1 with TRBJ2-5, with D perhaps matching TRBD1 (5 bases). Between the trimmed V and J ends, which lost 4 bases and 1 base, there was a span of 14 bases. Germline V gene data show CDR1 as SGHRS and CDR2 as YFSETQ. The CDR3 length is 15 residues. The CDR3: CASSHPFDSQETQYF. CDR3 DNA: TGCGCCAGCAGCCACCCTTTCGACAGCCAAGAGACCCAGTACTTC.

The rearrangement joins TRBV7-8 to TRBJ1-1, with a weak D call TRBD1 (5 bases). The V gene lost 7 bases and the J gene lost 3 bases, with 9 bases spanning the gap. The germline V gene has CDR1 SGHVS and CDR2 FQNEAQ. The CDR3 runs 12 residues. CDR3 loop: CASTPGHTEAFF. DNA for the CDR3: TGTGCCAGCACCCCGGGGCACACTGAAGCTTTCTTT. The full variable domain, rest sourced from reference TRBV7-8 and TRBJ1-1, is GAGVSQSPRYKVAKRGQDVALRCDPISGHVSLFWYQQALGQGPEFLTYFQNEAQLDKSGLPSDRFFAERPEGSVSTLKIQRTQQEDSAVYLCASTPGHTEAFFGQGTRLTVV.

The chain combines TRBV11-2 with TRBJ1-2, with no clear D. CDR1 is SGHAT and CDR2 is FQNNGV in the germline V gene. CDR3 length: 15 residues. The ends were cut back, 3 bases at V and 1 base at J, with 12 bases in the middle. CDR3 sequence: CASSLNSLGNYGYTF. DNA of the CDR3: TGTGCCAGCAGCTTGAATTCGTTGGGTAACTATGGCTACACCTTC.

The chain couples TRBV5-4 to TRBJ2-1; 9 bases are shared with TRBD2. The CDR3 sequence is 16 residues long. Trimming at V came to 4 bases and at J to 4 bases, leaving 9 bases not matched to a gene. CDR1 and CDR2 (germline): SGHNT, YYREEE (reference sequence). The CDR3 bases are TGTGCCAGCAGCGGCCCCCTGGCGGGGGGGTACAATGAGCAGTTCTTC. Amino acid sequence: CASSGPLAGGYNEQFF.

The chain carries TRBV5-1 and TRBJ1-2, with D uncertain. The CDR3 extends over 15 amino acids. The V end lost 4 bases, the J end lost 6 bases, and 19 bases lay between the germline ends. Germline assignment: CDR1 SGHRS and CDR2 YFSETQ. CDR3 protein: CASSTLPQPEDGYTF. CDR3 bases: TGCGCCAGCAGCACCCTACCACAGCCGGAGGATGGCTACACCTTC.

The rearrangement joins TRBV5-6 to TRBJ2-7; 7 nucleotides align to TRBD1. There are 14 residues in the CDR3. Unmatched junction bases numbered 2, after V lost 2 bases and J lost 0 bases. Germline V CDR1 and CDR2: SGHDT, YYEEEE. The CDR3 DNA reads as TGTGCCAGCAGCTTCGGGACAGCCTCCTACGAGCAGTACTTC. It codes for CASSFGTASYEQYF.

The V gene is TRBV5-1, the J gene TRBJ2-3; 10 bases are a match to TRBD1. V was clipped by 4 bases and J by 0 bases; unmatched bases: 8. Germline V lookup: CDR1 SGHRS, CDR2 YFSETQ. This CDR3 has 17 amino acids. CDR3 nucleotide sequence: TGCGCCAGCAGCAGTCCCCGGGACAGGGGTAGCACAGATACGCAGTATTTT. Translated: CASSSPRDRGSTDTQYF. The entire variable domain, with the rest obtained from reference TRBV5-1 and TRBJ2-3, is as follows: KAGVTQTPRYLIKTRGQQVTLSCSPISGHRSVSWYQQTPGQGLQFLFEYFSETQRNKGNFPGRFSGRQFSNSRSEMNVSTLELGDSALYLCASSSPRDRGSTDTQYFGPGTRLTVL.

The chain couples TRBV9 to TRBJ1-1, with TRBD1 matching 8 bases. This CDR3 is 15 amino acids long. With V trimmed by 0 bases and J by 1 base, 2 bases remained unmatched. Germline V gene lookup returns CDR1 SGDLS and CDR2 YYNGEE. The CDR3 loop reads CASSVVGTGNTEAFF. The CDR3 nucleotides read TGTGCCAGCAGCGTAGTGGGGACAGGGAACACTGAAGCTTTCTTT.

J is TRBJ1-6 and V is TRBV7-2, with a weak D call TRBD1 (6 bases). The CDR3 extends over 17 amino acids. CDR1 SGHTA and CDR2 FQGNSA come from the germline V gene. With 5 bases removed from V and 7 bases from J, the gap between germline ends came to 21 bases. CDR3 in amino acids: CASSQVPSGASNSPLHF. The CDR3 DNA reads as TGTGCCAGCAGCCAGGTCCCGTCAGGGGCGTCCAATTCACCCCTCCACTTT.